This TCR beta chain was captured in a study of blood T cells in healthy people across ages. Primers used in a second PCR of roughly 7 to 12 cycles were a sample-barcoded 5' primer and a J-beta primer mix. Each CDR3 protein is one row after TCRdb ran MiXCR on the 5' RACE reads. The sample carries 540,000 or so distinct CDR3 sequences, 24% recorded once. The CDR3 totals 15 residues. V dropped 6 bases and J dropped 4 bases, with 15 bases sitting between them. Germline CDR1 SNHLY, CDR2 FYNNEI. This same sample was also taken into another study, of T cells of mothers and their children.

Source material: blood. The TCR sequence derives from a boy aged 5-17 years in good health. This rearrangement joins TRBV2 to TRBJ2-2, with D possibly being TRBD1 or TRBD2 (5 bases each). The CDR3 region is CASRGNGAGTGELFF. As DNA, the CDR3 is TGTGCCAGCAGGGGTAACGGGGCCGGCACCGGGGAGCTGTTTTTT.